Below are 30 T cell receptor beta chains sequenced from a single sample in a study of T cell changes during pregnancy in multiple sclerosis. Sequencing was performed with immunoSEQ multiplex PCR; in TCRdb, only in-frame clones are kept and a portion is missing. The sample holds tens of thousands of clones, approximately 90% seen once. This material consisted of peripheral blood, taken in the second trimester of pregnancy. These receptors were taken from a female donor in good health, enrolled as a control in a pregnancy study.

This chain links TRBV5-1 with TRBJ2-1, with 11 bases lining up with TRBD2. CDR3 size: 15 residues. The V gene's germline CDR1 is SGHRS and CDR2 YFSETQ. The V and J ends lost 4 bases and 7 bases, in that order; junction bases with no gene match: 7. The CDR3 region is CASSPLAGEINEQFF. In DNA, the CDR3 is TGCGCCAGCAGCCCACTAGCGGGAGAAATAAATGAGCAGTTCTTC.

This clone was recorded once. The genes are TRBV4-2 and TRBJ2-3; D possibly corresponds to TRBD2 (7 bases). V lost 0 bases to trimming and J lost 1 base, with 26 bases between them. In germline, CDR1 is LGHNA, CDR2 YNFKEQ. The CDR3 is 21 residues long. For the CDR3, the DNA is TGTGCCAGCAGCCAAGAAGAGGGGGGGGGCGAATATTTCACTGGCACAGATACGCAGTATTTT. It translates to CASSQEEGGGEYFTGTDTQYF.

The chain recombines TRBV9 with TRBJ2-7; perhaps TRBD2 as D (6 bases). Per the germline V gene, CDR1 is SGDLS and CDR2 is YYNGEE. Between the trimmed V and J ends, which lost 4 bases and 3 bases, there was a span of 14 bases. This CDR3 is built from 14 residues. The CDR3 region is CASSFGLKGYEQYF. CDR3 in DNA: TGTGCCAGCAGCTTCGGACTAAAGGGCTACGAGCAGTACTTC.

Only a few counts were recorded for this clone. The CDR3 coding sequence is TGCGCCAGCAGCCGGAGTAGCGGGGGGTCGGGCACAGATACGCAGTATTTT. It is translated as CASSRSSGGSGTDTQYF. This sequence joins TRBV4-1 and TRBJ2-3, with TRBD2 matching 10 bases. Germline CDR1 MGHRA, CDR2 YSYEKL. CDR3 size: 17 residues. The trim removed 4 bases at V and 1 base at J, leaving 8 bases unmatched.

The chain links TRBV9 to TRBJ1-3; tentatively, D is TRBD1 (6 bases). The V end lost 5 bases, the J end lost 2 bases, and 8 bases lay between the germline ends. The CDR3 sequence is 13 residues long. CDR1 and CDR2 (germline): SGDLS, YYNGEE. Here the CDR3 DNA reads TGTGCCAGCAGTTCAGGGGCTGGAAACACCATATATTTT. It encodes CASSSGAGNTIYF.

This chain uses TRBV15 with TRBJ1-5; possible D gene TRBD1, 6 bases. This CDR3 comprises 14 residues. From germline, CDR1 is LNHNV and CDR2 YYDKDF (reference sequence). Trimming pared 3 bases from V and 4 bases from J, leaving 10 bases between. Written as DNA, the CDR3 is TGTGCCACCAGCAGCCCAGGGGTAAATCAGCCCCAGCATTTT. It codes for CATSSPGVNQPQHF.

The chain uses TRBV27 and TRBJ1-2, with 7 positions matching TRBD1. Germline V lookup: CDR1 MNHEY, CDR2 SMNVEV (reference sequence). V lost 5 bases and J lost 5; bases outside the gene matches: 5. The CDR3 contains 13 residues. CDR3 in amino acids: CASSQGDRYGYTF. Written as DNA, the CDR3 is TGTGCCAGCAGTCAGGGGGATCGGTATGGCTACACCTTC.

The genes are TRBV28 and TRBJ2-5; D is perhaps TRBD1 (5 bases). The CDR3 consists of 13 residues. V gave up 3 bases and J gave up 5 bases, with 10 bases separating them. CDR1 is MDHEN, CDR2 SYDVKM, per germline. The CDR3 coding sequence is TGTGCCAGCAGTTTTAGGGGCCTGGAGACCCAGTACTTC. Protein sequence: CASSFRGLETQYF.

V is TRBV10-3 and J is TRBJ2-6, with D perhaps matching TRBD1 (6 bases). There are 15 residues in the CDR3. The V and J ends lost 4 bases and 0 bases respectively, with 7 bases between them. Germline V lookup: CDR1 ENHRY, CDR2 SYGVKD. This chain's CDR3 is CAISVQGSGANVLTF. Written as DNA, the CDR3 is TGTGCCATCAGTGTACAGGGCTCTGGGGCCAACGTCCTGACTTTC.

The rearrangement uses TRBV11-2 and TRBJ2-7; 12 bases align to TRBD2. Germline-derived CDR1 and CDR2 are SGHAT and FQNNGV. The CDR3 covers 16 residues. V lost 5 bases to trimming and J lost 2 bases; unmatched junction nucleotides: 7. The DNA of the CDR3 is TGTGCCAGCAGCCCCCGGGCTAGCGGGAGGGCCTACGAGCAGTACTTC. It specifies CASSPRASGRAYEQYF.

The chain links TRBV7-8 to TRBJ1-5; D not certain. V gave up 1 base and J gave up 3 bases, with 4 bases separating them. CDR1 and CDR2 from the germline V gene are SGHVS and FQNEAQ. This CDR3 has 13 amino acids. The CDR3 is CASSLVHNQPQHF. Written as DNA, the CDR3 is TGTGCCAGCAGCTTAGTTCACAATCAGCCCCAGCATTTT.

This chain uses TRBV7-9 with TRBJ2-2, with 7 bases matching TRBD1. Germline V CDR1 and CDR2: SEHNR, FQNEAQ (reference sequence). CDR3 length: 17 residues. The V gene end was trimmed by 5 bases and the J gene end by 1 base; junction bases not matched to a gene: 10. This chain's CDR3 is CASSPRPGQKNTGELFF. In DNA, the CDR3 is TGTGCCAGCAGCCCAAGGCCGGGACAGAAGAACACCGGGGAGCTGTTTTTT.

J is TRBJ2-7 and V is TRBV10-3; D remains unclear. From germline, CDR1 is ENHRY and CDR2 SYGVKD. CDR3 length: 12 residues. V was clipped by 4 bases and J by 6 bases, with 10 bases between them. CDR3 amino acids: CAISATDSEQYF. CDR3 DNA sequence: TGTGCCATCAGTGCGACCGACTCCGAGCAGTACTTC.

The chain recombines TRBV10-3 with TRBJ1-1; possibly TRBD1 for D (5 bases). The length of the CDR3 is 16 residues. Per germline, CDR1 ENHRY and CDR2 SYGVKD. With 3 bases removed from V and 5 bases from J, the gap between germline ends came to 19 bases. The CDR3 nucleotides are TGTGCCATCAGTGACCCTCGAGGCTCCGGGGGGACTGAAGCTTTCTTT. Protein sequence: CAISDPRGSGGTEAFF.

V usage is TRBV27 and J usage is TRBJ1-2; 8 bases line up with TRBD1. The V gene end was trimmed by 3 bases and the J gene end by 8 bases; junction bases not matched to a gene: 8. CDR3 length: 14 amino acids. CDR1 is MNHEY and CDR2 is SMNVEV in the germline V gene (reference sequence). The CDR3 protein is CASSLGGQGGGYTF. The CDR3 nucleotides read TGTGCCAGCAGTTTGGGTGGACAGGGTGGAGGCTACACCTTC.

This chain joins TRBV7-2 and TRBJ2-5; 7 bases map to TRBD2. J lost 5 bases, V lost 5 bases, and 11 bases had no gene match. Germline assignment: CDR1 SGHTA and CDR2 FQGNSA. CDR3 length equals 15 residues. CDR3 residues: CASSPPSGWGETQYF. In DNA form, the CDR3 reads TGTGCCAGCAGCCCACCTAGCGGATGGGGGGAGACCCAGTACTTC. Looking up the rest from reference TRBV7-2 and TRBJ2-5 gives the full variable domain: GAGVSQSPSNKVTEKGKDVELRCDPISGHTALYWYRQSLGQGLEFLIYFQGNSAPDKSGLPSDRFSAERTGGSVSTLTIQRTQQEDSAVYLCASSPPSGWGETQYFGPGTRLLVL.

The chain is built from TRBV29-1 and TRBJ2-5; 9 bases map to TRBD1. Germline V gene data show CDR1 as SQVTM and CDR2 as ANQGSEA. V lost 0 bases, J lost 5 bases, and 16 bases stayed unmatched. The CDR3 is made up of 18 amino acids. Written as DNA, the CDR3 is TGCAGCGTTGAAGACAAGGGGGACCGGGACAGGGCCTGGGAGACCCAGTACTTC. Amino acid sequence: CSVEDKGDRDRAWETQYF.

The chain joins TRBV7-3 to TRBJ2-1, with 9 bases aligning to TRBD2. With V trimmed by 0 bases and J by 8 bases, 11 bases remained unmatched. The CDR3 consists of 17 residues. Germline-derived CDR1 and CDR2 are SGHTA and FQGTGA. CDR3 nucleotide sequence: TGTGCCAGCAGCTTAACGTCCGTCGGTAGCGGGAGATATGAGCAGTTCTTC. Its protein product is CASSLTSVGSGRYEQFF. The full variable domain, its missing parts supplied by reference TRBV7-3 and TRBJ2-1, is GAGVSQTPSNKVTEKGKYVELRCDPISGHTALYWYRQSLGQGPEFLIYFQGTGAADDSGLPNDRFFAVRPEGSVSTLKIQRTERGDSAVYLCASSLTSVGSGRYEQFFGPGTRLTVL.

This chain connects TRBV25-1 to TRBJ2-1, with D uncertain. Between the trimmed V and J ends, which lost 2 bases and 8 bases, there was a span of 13 bases. The CDR3 loop spans 14 amino acids. Looked up from germline, CDR1 is MGHDK and CDR2 is SYGVNS. The CDR3 DNA sequence: TGTGCCAGCAGTGAAGCCTCCGTAAGAGATGAGCAGTTCTTC. It yields the protein CASSEASVRDEQFF.

The chain couples TRBV6-5 to TRBJ1-1; tentative D call: TRBD1 (6 bases). CDR3 length equals 13 residues. The V gene lost 6 bases and the J gene lost 10 bases, with 18 bases spanning the gap. Germline CDR1 MNHEY, CDR2 SVGAGI. The CDR3 nucleotides read TGTGCCAGCAGCCGGACGGGGGGCGGGGGAGCTTTCTTT. Translation gives CASSRTGGGGAFF.

The chain is built from TRBV6-1 and TRBJ1-1, with D maybe TRBD1 (5 bases). The CDR3 loop spans 16 amino acids. V was cut by 1 base and J by 5 bases, with 17 bases left in between. Germline-derived CDR1 and CDR2 are MNHNS and SASEGT. This chain's CDR3 is CASSEEVGGGGTEAFF. The DNA of the CDR3 is TGTGCCAGCAGTGAAGAGGTCGGCGGGGGAGGTACTGAAGCTTTCTTT.

The V gene is TRBV10-3, the J gene TRBJ2-1, with D tentatively TRBD1 (5 bases). This CDR3 has 17 residues. The V end was cut by 0 bases, the J end by 2 bases, with 14 bases between. Per germline, CDR1 ENHRY and CDR2 SYGVKD. The CDR3 bases are TGTGCCATCAGTGAGTCGGCCGACAGTGACCCCTACAATGAGCAGTTCTTC. Residues: CAISESADSDPYNEQFF.

V is TRBV27 and J is TRBJ1-4; D is uncertain. V gave up 9 bases and J gave up 4 bases, with 18 bases separating them. CDR3 size: 15 residues. The V gene's germline CDR1 is MNHEY and CDR2 SMNVEV (reference sequence). CDR3 region: CASQTRAGRNEKLFF. For the CDR3, the DNA is TGTGCCAGTCAAACTAGGGCAGGCCGTAATGAAAAACTGTTTTTT.

V is TRBV5-4 and J is TRBJ1-1; TRBD1 might be the D (5 bases). Germline V gene sequence: CDR1 SGHNT, CDR2 YYREEE (reference sequence). The CDR3 totals 13 residues. Trimming pared 3 bases from V and 6 bases from J, leaving 12 bases between. This CDR3 reads CASSSRDSAEAFF. CDR3 coding DNA: TGTGCCAGCAGCTCGCGTGACAGTGCTGAAGCTTTCTTT. Variable domain in full (rest from reference TRBV5-4 and TRBJ1-1): ETGVTQSPTHLIKTRGQQVTLRCSSQSGHNTVSWYQQALGQGPQFIFQYYREEENGRGNFPPRFSGLQFPNYSSELNVNALELDDSALYLCASSSRDSAEAFFGQGTRLTVV.

The chain joins TRBV27 to TRBJ2-1, with a weak D call TRBD2 (6 bases). This CDR3 region has 17 residues. Germline-derived CDR1 and CDR2 are MNHEY and SMNVEV (reference sequence). Trimming stripped 5 bases from V and 7 bases from J, with 24 bases between. CDR3 bases: TGTGCCAGCAGTCCTCTTCTGCGGGGTCGAGGGGTAAATGAGCAGTTCTTC. This gives the protein CASSPLLRGRGVNEQFF.

The sample holds a few counts of this clone. V usage is TRBV30 and J usage is TRBJ1-5, with 9 bases identical to TRBD1. CDR3 length equals 20 residues. Trimming cost V 1 base and J 3 bases; bases outside gene matches: 19. CDR1 and CDR2 from the germline V gene are GTSNPN and SVGIG (reference sequence). The CDR3 bases are TGTGCCTGGAGTGCGCTACAGGGGGCCGCCCCGGGACAGCACAATCAGCCCCAGCATTTT. It yields the protein CAWSALQGAAPGQHNQPQHF.

The gene calls are TRBV27 and TRBJ2-1; no clear D gene. V was clipped by 6 bases and J by 4 bases, with 10 bases between them. CDR3 length equals 13 residues. Germline assignment: CDR1 MNHEY and CDR2 SMNVEV (reference sequence). The CDR3 DNA sequence: TGTGCCAGCAGCACCGCGATGTACAATGAGCAGTTCTTC. Protein sequence: CASSTAMYNEQFF.

The chain joins TRBV9 to TRBJ2-1; no firm D call. The length of the CDR3 is 12 residues. Trimming removed 0 bases from V and 8 bases from J, with 6 bases in between. Germline V gene data show CDR1 as SGDLS and CDR2 as YYNGEE. Here the CDR3 DNA reads TGTGCCAGCAGCGTAGGAGGAGATGAGCAGTTCTTC. Translated: CASSVGGDEQFF.

V is TRBV7-9 and J is TRBJ1-6, with D unclear. In germline, CDR1 is SEHNR, CDR2 FQNEAQ (reference sequence). This CDR3 comprises 15 residues. V lost 1 base and J 7 bases, leaving 11 bases between the germline ends. CDR3 region: CASSLEYGENSPLHF. The DNA of the CDR3 is TGTGCCAGCAGCTTAGAGTACGGGGAGAATTCACCCCTCCACTTT.

This rearrangement joins TRBV30 to TRBJ1-3, with a possible D match to TRBD1 (5 bases). The V end was cut by 1 base, the J end by 4 bases, with 11 bases between. Germline CDR1 reads GTSNPN; CDR2 reads SVGIG (reference sequence). This CDR3 comprises 14 residues. The CDR3 protein is CAWSAWQGGNTIYF. The CDR3 DNA reads TGTGCCTGGAGTGCTTGGCAGGGAGGAAACACCATATATTTT.